This T cell receptor (beta chain) was found in a study of blood T cell repertoires in COVID-19. The germline gives CDR1 SGHAT, CDR2 FQNNGV. This CDR3 has 17 amino acids. J gave up 2 bases and V 5 bases, and 5 bases lay outside the gene matches. Participants spanned ages roughly 18 to 95 years and resided in 20 to 30 US areas. Authors' processing steps: How many nucleated cells were present was estimated from reference gene primer amplification. Clones were read by immunoSEQ multiplex PCR, and TCRdb kept only the in-frame ones, dropping some. The DNA was the basis for D and trimming; V, J and clone size are from that table. The data show about 230,000 clones, approximately 80% seen once.

The rearrangement links TRBV11-2 to TRBJ2-3; 15 nucleotides match TRBD2. This sequence originates from a man aged 55 to 70 who had recovered from COVID-19. Sequenced sample: PBMCs or T cells enriched from blood (not recorded which). The chain's CDR3 is CASSPGLAGGFTDTQYF. The CDR3, as DNA: TGTGCCAGCAGCCCGGGACTAGCGGGGGGCTTCACAGATACGCAGTATTTT.